Listed here are 14 T cell receptor beta chains from one sample, sequenced in a study of control samples from healthy donors and cancer patients. Produced via immunoSEQ multiplex PCR; TCRdb's table is partial and in-frame only. The sample has some 150,000 clones; approximately 93% are singletons. The sequencing sample was made of blood. The origin of the receptors is a man aged 50 or older in good health.

The chain combines TRBV10-3 with TRBJ2-6; D unresolved. V was pared by 6 bases and J by 0 bases, with 9 bases between. Germline V gene sequence: CDR1 ENHRY, CDR2 SYGVKD. The CDR3 has 15 amino acids. CDR3 nucleotide sequence: TGTGCCATCAGGGCCTCGGGCTCTGGGGCCAACGTCCTGACTTTC. Translation gives CAIRASGSGANVLTF.

This chain connects TRBV5-1 to TRBJ2-1; 9 nucleotides match TRBD1. Trimming cost V 4 bases and J 8 bases; bases outside gene matches: 10. The CDR3 totals 15 residues. Germline V gene sequence: CDR1 SGHRS, CDR2 YFSETQ. CDR3 sequence reads: CASSTGQGFVDEQFF. The CDR3 DNA reads as TGCGCCAGCAGCACCGGACAGGGGTTTGTAGATGAGCAGTTCTTC. Complete variable domain (other parts from reference TRBV5-1 and TRBJ2-1): KAGVTQTPRYLIKTRGQQVTLSCSPISGHRSVSWYQQTPGQGLQFLFEYFSETQRNKGNFPGRFSGRQFSNSRSEMNVSTLELGDSALYLCASSTGQGFVDEQFFGPGTRLTVL.

The genes are TRBV28 and TRBJ1-1; 7 bases match TRBD1. The CDR3 spans 14 residues. After removal of 5 bases from V and 1 base from J, the junction contained 4 bases not matched to a gene. Germline loops: CDR1 MDHEN, CDR2 SYDVKM. CDR3 loop: CASSGGTANTEAFF. The CDR3 coding sequence is TGTGCCAGCAGTGGGGGGACAGCGAACACTGAAGCTTTCTTT. Variable domain in full (rest from reference TRBV28 and TRBJ1-1): DVKVTQSSRYLVKRTGEKVFLECVQDMDHENMFWYRQDPGLGLRLIYFSYDVKMKEKGDIPEGYSVSREKKERFSLILESASTNQTSMYLCASSGGTANTEAFFGQGTRLTVV.

V is TRBV6-1 and J is TRBJ2-1, with 11 bases lining up with TRBD2. J was trimmed by 4 bases and V by 3 bases; bases with no gene match: 5. This CDR3 spans 16 amino acids. CDR1 and CDR2 from the germline V gene are MNHNS and SASEGT. The CDR3 sequence is CASSDQLAGVYNEQFF. CDR3 sequence (DNA): TGTGCCAGCAGTGACCAACTAGCGGGAGTTTACAATGAGCAGTTCTTC.

The chain uses TRBV29-1 and TRBJ2-3, with D possibly being TRBD1 (6 bases). The CDR3 runs to 16 residues. Trimming removed 1 base from V and 2 bases from J, with 16 bases in between. Per germline, CDR1 SQVTM and CDR2 ANQGSEA. The CDR3 coding sequence is TGCAGCGTTGAAGGGGGGCTAGCTGCTTACACAGATACGCAGTATTTT. Its protein is CSVEGGLAAYTDTQYF.

The chain carries TRBV6-1 and TRBJ1-5, with D tentatively TRBD1 (5 bases). In germline, CDR1 is MNHNS, CDR2 SASEGT. This CDR3 has 14 amino acids. The ends were cut back, 2 bases at V and 6 bases at J, with 11 bases in the middle. This chain's CDR3 is CASSEMDNGQPQHF. The CDR3 DNA reads as TGTGCCAGCAGTGAAATGGACAACGGTCAGCCCCAGCATTTT.

The V and J genes are TRBV29-1 and TRBJ2-1; 11 bases align to TRBD1. From germline, CDR1 is SQVTM and CDR2 ANQGSEA. Unmatched junction bases numbered 1, after V lost 2 bases and J lost 7 bases. This CDR3 spans 13 amino acids. In DNA form, the CDR3 reads TGCAGCGTTGAACGGGACAGGGGGAATGAGCAGTTCTTC. It encodes CSVERDRGNEQFF.

V and J are TRBV10-3 and TRBJ2-7; 9 nucleotides agree with TRBD2. Germline CDR1 ENHRY, CDR2 SYGVKD. The CDR3 extends over 15 amino acids. V was pared by 4 bases and J by 2 bases, with 6 bases of the junction left unmatched. This CDR3 reads CAISGAAGGAYEQYF. DNA for the CDR3: TGTGCCATCAGTGGGGCAGCGGGAGGCGCCTACGAGCAGTACTTC.

The V and J genes are TRBV11-2 and TRBJ2-1; 8 bases are a match to TRBD2. The CDR3 is 18 amino acids. Losses at the gene ends were 1 base for V and 3 bases for J; bases not matched to a gene: 11. The germline gives CDR1 SGHAT, CDR2 FQNNGV. The CDR3 region is CASSLARNEREYYNEQFF. The CDR3 DNA follows: TGTGCCAGCAGCTTAGCCCGCAACGAGCGGGAGTACTACAATGAGCAGTTCTTC.

A few counts support this clone. The chain is built from TRBV2 and TRBJ2-7; D remains ambiguous. Looked up from germline, CDR1 is SNHLY and CDR2 is FYNNEI. The CDR3 has 14 residues. The V end lost 6 bases, the J end lost 3 bases, and 15 bases lay between the germline ends. The chain's CDR3 is CASRVEGLDYEQYF. DNA of the CDR3: TGTGCCAGCAGGGTGGAAGGCCTCGACTACGAGCAGTACTTC.

CDR3 DNA sequence: TGTGCCAGCAGCCCGCGGACAGGGTCTGGGGCCAACGTCCTGACTTTC. Translation: CASSPRTGSGANVLTF. The genes are TRBV11-2 and TRBJ2-6, with 8 bases matching TRBD1. Looked up from germline, CDR1 is SGHAT and CDR2 is FQNNGV. The CDR3 is 16 amino acids. The V and J ends lost 5 bases and 1 base, in that order; junction bases with no gene match: 4.

This clone came up once. The genes are TRBV5-1 and TRBJ2-5; 8 nucleotides line up with TRBD2. Germline V gene sequence: CDR1 SGHRS, CDR2 YFSETQ. This CDR3 spans 14 amino acids. Unmatched junction bases numbered 3, after V lost 0 bases and J lost 5 bases. CDR3 coding DNA: TGCGCCAGCAGCTTGGGTAGCGGGATGGAGACCCAGTACTTC. Its translation is CASSLGSGMETQYF.

The V gene is TRBV6-5, the J gene TRBJ2-5; either TRBD1 or TRBD2 may fit D (5 bases each). This CDR3 has 15 residues. Germline V gene sequence: CDR1 MNHEY, CDR2 SVGAGI. Trimming removed 6 bases from V and 1 base from J, with 15 bases in between. CDR3 nucleotides: TGTGCCAGCAGGAGGGACCAGGGTTTCCAAGAGACCCAGTACTTC. Encoded protein: CASRRDQGFQETQYF.

This chain connects TRBV5-1 to TRBJ2-7; the D gene is possibly TRBD2 (5 bases). The germline V gene encodes CDR1 SGHRS and CDR2 YFSETQ. The CDR3 covers 12 residues. V was pared by 4 bases and J by 12 bases, with 17 bases between. CDR3 sequence (DNA): TGCGCCAGCAGCCTGGAAGGACTGAGTCTGTACTTC. It encodes CASSLEGLSLYF.